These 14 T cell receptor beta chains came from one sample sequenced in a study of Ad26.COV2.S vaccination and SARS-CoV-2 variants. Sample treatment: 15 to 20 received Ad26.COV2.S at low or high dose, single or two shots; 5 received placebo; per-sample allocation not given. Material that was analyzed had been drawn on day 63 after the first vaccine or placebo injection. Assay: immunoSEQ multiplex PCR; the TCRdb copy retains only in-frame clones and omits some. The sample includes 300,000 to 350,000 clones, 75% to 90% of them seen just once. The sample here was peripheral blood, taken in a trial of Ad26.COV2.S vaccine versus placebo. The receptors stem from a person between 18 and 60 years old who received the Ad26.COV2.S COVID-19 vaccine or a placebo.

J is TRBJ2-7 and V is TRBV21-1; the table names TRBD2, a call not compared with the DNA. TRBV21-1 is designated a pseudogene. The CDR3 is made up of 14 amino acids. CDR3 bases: TGTGCCAGCAGCCCCCATCGGGGAGGGACCGAGCAGTACGTC. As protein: CASSPHRGGTEQYV.

The CDR3 loop reads CASSLVQLGGNEQFF. In DNA, the CDR3 is TGTGCCAGCAGCTTGGTCCAGCTAGGTGGCAATGAGCAGTTCTTC. The J gene is TRBJ2-1, the V gene TRBV11-2, with D unclear. Germline loops: CDR1 SGHAT, CDR2 FQNNGV. V lost 3 bases to trimming and J lost 6 bases, with 15 bases between them. This CDR3 comprises 15 residues.

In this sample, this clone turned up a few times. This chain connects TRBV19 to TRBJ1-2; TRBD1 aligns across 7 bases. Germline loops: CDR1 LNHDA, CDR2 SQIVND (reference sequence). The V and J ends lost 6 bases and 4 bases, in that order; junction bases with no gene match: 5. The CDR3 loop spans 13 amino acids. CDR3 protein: CASSRDRIYGYTF. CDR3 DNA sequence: TGTGCCAGTAGCAGGGACAGAATCTATGGCTACACCTTC. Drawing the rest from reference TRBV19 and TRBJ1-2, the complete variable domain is DGGITQSPKYLFRKEGQNVTLSCEQNLNHDAMYWYRQDPGQGLRLIYYSQIVNDFQKGDIAEGYSVSREKKESFPLTVTSAQKNPTAFYLCASSRDRIYGYTFGSGTRLTVV.

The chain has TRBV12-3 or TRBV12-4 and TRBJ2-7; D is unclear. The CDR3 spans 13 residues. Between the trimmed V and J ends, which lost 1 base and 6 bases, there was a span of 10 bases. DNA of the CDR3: TGTGCCAGCAGTTTAGTTTTTGGCTTCGAGCAGTACTTC. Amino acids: CASSLVFGFEQYF.

The CDR3 bases are TGCGCCAGCAGCTTGCGGGTCGGACAGCCCCAGCATTTT. Protein: CASSLRVGQPQHF. The gene calls are TRBV5-1 and TRBJ1-5; D is ambiguous. Germline CDR1 and CDR2: SGHRS and YFSETQ. The CDR3 is 13 amino acids. V lost 1 base and J 7 bases, leaving 9 bases between the germline ends.

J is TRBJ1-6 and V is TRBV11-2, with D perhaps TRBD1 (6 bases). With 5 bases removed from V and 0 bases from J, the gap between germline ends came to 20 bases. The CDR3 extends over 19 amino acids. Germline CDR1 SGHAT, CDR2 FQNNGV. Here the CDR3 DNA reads TGTGCCAGCAGCCTATTGGGGGCAAAACATCGCTCCTATAATTCACCCCTCCACTTT. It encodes CASSLLGAKHRSYNSPLHF.

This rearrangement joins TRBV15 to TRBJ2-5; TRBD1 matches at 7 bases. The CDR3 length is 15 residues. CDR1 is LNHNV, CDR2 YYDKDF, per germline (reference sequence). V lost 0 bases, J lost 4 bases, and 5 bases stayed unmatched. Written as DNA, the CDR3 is TGTGCCACCAGCAGAGATGGACAGGTTCGAGAGACCCAGTACTTC. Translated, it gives CATSRDGQVRETQYF. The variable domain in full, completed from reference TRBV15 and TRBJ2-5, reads DAMVIQNPRYQVTQFGKPVTLSCSQTLNHNVMYWYQQKSSQAPKLLFHYYDKDFNNEADTPDNFQSRRPNTSFCFLDIRSPGLGDTAMYLCATSRDGQVRETQYFGPGTRLLVL.

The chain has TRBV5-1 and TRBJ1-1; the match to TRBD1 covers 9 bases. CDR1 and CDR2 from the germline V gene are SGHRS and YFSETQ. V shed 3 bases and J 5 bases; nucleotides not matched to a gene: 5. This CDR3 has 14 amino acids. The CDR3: CASSSTGGWTEAFF. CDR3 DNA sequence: TGCGCCAGCAGCTCAACAGGGGGCTGGACTGAAGCTTTCTTT.

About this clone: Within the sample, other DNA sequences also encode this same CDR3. The chain's CDR3 is CASSFGGLNTEAFF. The CDR3 DNA reads TGCGCCAGCAGTTTTGGAGGGTTGAACACTGAAGCTTTCTTT. V and J are TRBV5-1 and TRBJ1-1; D is uncertain. Germline CDR1 and CDR2: SGHRS and YFSETQ. The CDR3 is 14 amino acids. The germline V and J ends were trimmed by 5 bases and 0 bases, with 11 bases remaining between them.

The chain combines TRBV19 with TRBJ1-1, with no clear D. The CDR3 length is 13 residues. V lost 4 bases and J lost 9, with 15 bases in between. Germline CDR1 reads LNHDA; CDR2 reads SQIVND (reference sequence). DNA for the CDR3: TGTGCCAGTAGTACGGAAGGGCTCGTTAAAGCTTTCTTT. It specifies CASSTEGLVKAFF.

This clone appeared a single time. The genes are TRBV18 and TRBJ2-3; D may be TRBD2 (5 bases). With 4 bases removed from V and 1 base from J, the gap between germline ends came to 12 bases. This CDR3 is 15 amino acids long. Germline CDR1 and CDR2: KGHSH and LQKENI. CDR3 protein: CASSLRSGRTDTQYF. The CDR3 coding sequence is TGTGCCAGCTCACTAAGGAGCGGACGCACAGATACGCAGTATTTT.

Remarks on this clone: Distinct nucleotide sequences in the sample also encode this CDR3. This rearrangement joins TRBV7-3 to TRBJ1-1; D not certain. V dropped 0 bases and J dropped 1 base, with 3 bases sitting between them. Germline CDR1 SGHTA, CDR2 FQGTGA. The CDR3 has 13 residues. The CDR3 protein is CASSLTRNTEAFF. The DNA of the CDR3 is TGTGCCAGCAGCTTAACCAGGAACACTGAAGCTTTCTTT.

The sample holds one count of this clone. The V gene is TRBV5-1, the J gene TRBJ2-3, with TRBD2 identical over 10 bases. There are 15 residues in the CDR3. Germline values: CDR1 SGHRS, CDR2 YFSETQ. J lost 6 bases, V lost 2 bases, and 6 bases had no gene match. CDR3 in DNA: TGCGCCAGCAGCTTAACCGGGACTAGCGCCGATACGCAGTATTTT. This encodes CASSLTGTSADTQYF.

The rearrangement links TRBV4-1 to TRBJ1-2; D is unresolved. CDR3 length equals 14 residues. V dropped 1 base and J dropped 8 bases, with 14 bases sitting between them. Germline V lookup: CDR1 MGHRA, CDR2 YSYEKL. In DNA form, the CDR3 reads TGCGCCAGCAGCCAAGCCTCCCGGGGTTCAGGCTACACCTTC. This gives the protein CASSQASRGSGYTF.